These T cell receptor beta chains were read from a single sample in a study of Graves' ophthalmopathy and Graves' hyperthyroidism. MiXCR, applied by TCRdb to the multiplex PCR reads, yields one record per CDR3 protein. The sample carries a few hundred thousand distinct CDR3 sequences, roughly 39% recorded once. Sequencing input: peripheral blood or thyroid tissue (not recorded which). These receptors were taken from an adult man with Graves' hyperthyroidism. Each CDR3 is given with its conserved first and last residue. The D gene is left open where the match is weak. Only some rows state a clone size, as once, few, many or a class for expanded clones.

TRBD2,TRBV10-3,-,TRBJ2-5,CAIRSQGLAGSETQYF,TGTGCCATCAGATCGCAGGGACTAGCGGGGAGTGAGACCCAGTACTTC
-,TRBV28,many,TRBJ1-5,CASSTGGINQPQHF,TGTGCCAGCAGTACCGGGGGTATCAATCAGCCCCAGCATTTT
TRBD1,TRBV7-8,-,TRBJ2-7,CASSSPLDRGDYEQYF,TGTGCCAGCAGCTCTCCCCTTGACAGGGGGGACTACGAGCAGTACTTC
-,TRBV13,-,TRBJ1-4,CASSPGQPTNEKLLF,TGCGCCAGCAGCCCGGGACAACCAACTAATGAAAAACTGCTTTTT
-,TRBV20-1,many,TRBJ1-1,CSASLREPMNTEVFF,TGCAGTGCTAGCCTCAGGGAGCCAATGAACACTGAAGTTTTCTTT
-,TRBV20-1,-,TRBJ2-3,CSARTVDTQYF,TGCAGTGCTAGGACAGTAGATACGCAGTATTTT
-,TRBV12-3/TRBV12-4,-,TRBJ2-6,CASSLDRVNTEAF,TGTGCCAGCAGTTTAGACAGGGTGAACACTGAAGCTTTC
TRBD1,TRBV15,many,TRBJ1-6,CATREWGQNNSPLHF,TGTGCCACCCGAGAGTGGGGACAGAATAATTCACCCCTCCACTTT
-,TRBV7-9,-,TRBJ2-7,CASSPRGVSFDSPGYEQYF,TGTGCCAGCTCACCAAGGGGGGTGTCGTTCGACTCGCCGGGCTACGAGCAGTACTTC
-,TRBV6-6,few,TRBJ1-4,CASRSGDINEKLFF,TGTGCCAGCAGGTCGGGGGATATAAATGAAAAACTGTTTTTT
-,TRBV15,many,TRBJ1-5,CATSGQVNQPQHF,TGTGCCACCAGCGGTCAGGTGAATCAGCCCCAGCATTTT
TRBD1,TRBV6-4,-,TRBJ1-2,CASLRGQGNYGYTF,TGTGCCAGCTTAAGAGGACAGGGGAACTATGGCTACACCTTC
TRBD1,TRBV7-9,few,TRBJ1-6,CASSSRTGRVNSPLHF,TGTGCCAGCAGCTCGAGGACAGGGAGGGTTAATTCACCCCTCCACTTT
-,TRBV4-1,few,TRBJ2-2,CASSQDGSLRAGELFF,TGCGCCAGCAGCCAAGATGGAAGCTTAAGGGCCGGGGAGCTGTTTTTT
-,TRBV3-1,few,TRBJ2-7,CASSNFPYEQYF,TGTGCCAGCAGTAATTTCCCCTACGAGCAGTACTTC
-,TRBV12-3/TRBV12-4,few,TRBJ1-3,CASSLGAGTGNTIYF,TGTGCCAGCAGTTTAGGGGCTGGGACTGGAAACACCATATATTTT
-,TRBV29-1,-,TRBJ2-5,CSVETAGLETQYF,TGCAGCGTTGAAACAGCAGGATTAGAGACCCAGTACTTC